This T cell receptor beta chain derives from a study of vaccination and CD4 T cells after COVID-19. About the study: Investigators took post-vaccine samples a median approximately 72 days after dose two, within a range of 14 to 241.

As to treatment: approximately 10-day PBMC culture with coronavirus spike peptide pools or control peptides (ViraFEST assay). The CDR3 is made up of 16 amino acids. V lost 1 base, J lost 2 bases, and 13 bases lay in between. The germline CDR1 and CDR2 sequences are SEHNR and FQNEAQ (reference sequence). Sequencing of cultured CD4+ T cell DNA used the Oncomine TCR Beta short-read assay. One entry per CDR3 protein, called by TCRdb with MiXCR from the PCR reads. The sample has around 10,000 distinct CDR3 sequences, 44% seen once; the top ten hold less than 45%. This clonotype came up a few times. The antigen is unknown.

V and J are TRBV7-9 and TRBJ2-3, with D unclear. The sample consisted of CD4+ T cells from blood, cultured in vitro. The sequence came from a human donor who had recovered from COVID-19. CDR3 in DNA: TGTGCCAGCAGCTTAGGCCGGTTATTGGACACAGATACGCAGTATTTT. This translates into CASSLGRLLDTDTQYF.